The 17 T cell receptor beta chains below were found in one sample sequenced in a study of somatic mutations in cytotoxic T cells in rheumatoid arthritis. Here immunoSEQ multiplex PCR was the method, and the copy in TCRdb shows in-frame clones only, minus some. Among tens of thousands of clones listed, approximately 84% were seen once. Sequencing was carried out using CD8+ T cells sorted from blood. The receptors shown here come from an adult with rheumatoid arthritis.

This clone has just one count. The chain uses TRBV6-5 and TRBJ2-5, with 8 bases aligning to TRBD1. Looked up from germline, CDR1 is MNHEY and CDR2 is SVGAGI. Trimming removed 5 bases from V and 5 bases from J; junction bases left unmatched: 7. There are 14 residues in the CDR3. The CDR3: CASSARQGRETQYF. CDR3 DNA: TGTGCCAGCAGTGCTCGACAGGGGAGGGAGACCCAGTACTTC.

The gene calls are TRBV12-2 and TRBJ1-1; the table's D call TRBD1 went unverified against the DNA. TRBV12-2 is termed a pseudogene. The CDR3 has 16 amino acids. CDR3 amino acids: CASRLARVQGSTEAFF. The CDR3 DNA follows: TGTGCAAGTCGCTTAGCGCGCGTCCAGGGTAGCACTGAAGCTTTCTTT.

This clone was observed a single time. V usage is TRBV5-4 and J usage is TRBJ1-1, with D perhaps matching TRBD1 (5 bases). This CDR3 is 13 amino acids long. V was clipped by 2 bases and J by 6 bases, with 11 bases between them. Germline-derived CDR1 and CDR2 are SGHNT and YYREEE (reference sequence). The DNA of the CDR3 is TGTGCCAGCAGCTTTCATGGGGGATCTGAAGCTTTCTTT. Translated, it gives CASSFHGGSEAFF.

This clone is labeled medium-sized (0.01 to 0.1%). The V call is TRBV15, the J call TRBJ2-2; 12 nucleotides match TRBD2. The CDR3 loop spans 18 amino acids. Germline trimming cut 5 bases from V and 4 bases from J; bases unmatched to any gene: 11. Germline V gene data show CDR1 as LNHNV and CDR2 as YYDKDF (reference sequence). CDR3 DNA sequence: TGTGCCACCAGCGGCTACGGACTAGCGGGACACGGCACCGGGGAGCTGTTTTTT. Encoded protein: CATSGYGLAGHGTGELFF.

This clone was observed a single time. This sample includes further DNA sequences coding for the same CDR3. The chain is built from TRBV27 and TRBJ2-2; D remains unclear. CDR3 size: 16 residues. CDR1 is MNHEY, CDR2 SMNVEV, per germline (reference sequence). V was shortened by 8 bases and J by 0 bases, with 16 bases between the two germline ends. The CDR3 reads CASSLLGFANTGELFF. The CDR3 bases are TGTGCCAGCTCACTACTCGGGTTCGCGAACACCGGGGAGCTGTTTTTT.

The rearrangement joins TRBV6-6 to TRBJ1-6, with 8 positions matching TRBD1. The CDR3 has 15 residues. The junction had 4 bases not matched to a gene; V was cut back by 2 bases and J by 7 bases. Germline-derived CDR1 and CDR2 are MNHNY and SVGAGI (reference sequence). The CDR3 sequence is CASSYGDRTNSPLHF. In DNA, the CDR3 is TGTGCCAGCAGTTACGGGGACAGGACAAATTCACCCCTCCACTTT.

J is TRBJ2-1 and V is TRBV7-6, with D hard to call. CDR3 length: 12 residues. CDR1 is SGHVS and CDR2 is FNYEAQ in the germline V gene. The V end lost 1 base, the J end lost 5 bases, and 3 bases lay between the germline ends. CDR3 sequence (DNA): TGTGCCAGCAGCTTAGTTGACAATGAGCAGTTCTTC. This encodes CASSLVDNEQFF.

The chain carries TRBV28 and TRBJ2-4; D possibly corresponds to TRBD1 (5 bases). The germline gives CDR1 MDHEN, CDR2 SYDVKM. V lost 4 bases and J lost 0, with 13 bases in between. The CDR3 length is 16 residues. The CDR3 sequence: CASSYLQTVAKNIQYF. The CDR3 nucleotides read TGTGCCAGCAGTTACCTCCAGACAGTAGCCAAAAACATTCAGTACTTC.

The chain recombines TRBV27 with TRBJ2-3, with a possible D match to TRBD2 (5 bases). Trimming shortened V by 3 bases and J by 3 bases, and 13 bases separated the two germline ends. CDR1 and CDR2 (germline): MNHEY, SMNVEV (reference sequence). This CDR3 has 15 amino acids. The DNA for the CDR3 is TGTGCCAGCAGTTTCGGTCTAGCTACGACAGATACGCAGTATTTT. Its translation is CASSFGLATTDTQYF.

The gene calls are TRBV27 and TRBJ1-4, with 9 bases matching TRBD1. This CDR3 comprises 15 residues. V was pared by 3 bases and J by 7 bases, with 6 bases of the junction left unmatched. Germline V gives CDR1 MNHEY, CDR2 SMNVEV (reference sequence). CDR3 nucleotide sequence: TGTGCCAGCAGTTTCGTCGACAGGGGGAGTGAAAAACTGTTTTTT. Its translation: CASSFVDRGSEKLFF.

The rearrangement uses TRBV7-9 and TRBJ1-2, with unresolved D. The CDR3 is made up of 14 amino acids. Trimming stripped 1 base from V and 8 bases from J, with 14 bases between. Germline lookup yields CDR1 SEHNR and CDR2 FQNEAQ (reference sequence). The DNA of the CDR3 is TGTGCCAGCAGCTTAGAGGCTGGCGACTGGGGCTACACCTTC. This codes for CASSLEAGDWGYTF.

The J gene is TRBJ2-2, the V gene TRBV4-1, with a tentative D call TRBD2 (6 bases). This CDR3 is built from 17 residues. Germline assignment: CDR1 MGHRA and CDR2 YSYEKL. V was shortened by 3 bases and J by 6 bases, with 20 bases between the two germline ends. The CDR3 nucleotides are TGCGCCAGCAGCCAGAACCGACTAGATCAATGGGCCGGGGAGCTGTTTTTT. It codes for CASSQNRLDQWAGELFF.

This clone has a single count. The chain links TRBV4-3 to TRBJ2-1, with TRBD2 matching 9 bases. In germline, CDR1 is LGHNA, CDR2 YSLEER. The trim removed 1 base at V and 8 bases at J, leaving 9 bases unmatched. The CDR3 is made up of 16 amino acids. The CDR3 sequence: CASSQGRGGASYEQFF. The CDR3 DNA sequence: TGCGCCAGCAGCCAAGGGCGCGGGGGGGCCTCGTATGAGCAGTTCTTC.

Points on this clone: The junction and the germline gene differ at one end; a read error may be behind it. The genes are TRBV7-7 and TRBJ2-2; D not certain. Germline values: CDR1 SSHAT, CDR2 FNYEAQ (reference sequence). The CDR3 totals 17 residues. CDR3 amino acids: CASSLNWQAANTGELFF. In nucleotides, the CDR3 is TGTGCTAGCAGCTTAAATTGGCAGGCGGCGAACACCGGGGAGCTGTTTTTT.

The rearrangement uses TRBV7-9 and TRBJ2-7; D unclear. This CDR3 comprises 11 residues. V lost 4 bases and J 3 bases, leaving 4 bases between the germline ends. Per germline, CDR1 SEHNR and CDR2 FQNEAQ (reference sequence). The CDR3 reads CASSSYYEQYF. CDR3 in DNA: TGTGCCAGCAGCTCCTACTACGAGCAGTACTTC.

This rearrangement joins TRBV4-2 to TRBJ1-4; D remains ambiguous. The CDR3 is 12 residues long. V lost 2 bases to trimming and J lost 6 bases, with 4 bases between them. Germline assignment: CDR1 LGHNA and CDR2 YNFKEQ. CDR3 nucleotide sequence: TGTGCCAGCAGCCAACGAGATGAAAAACTGTTTTTT. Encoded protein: CASSQRDEKLFF.

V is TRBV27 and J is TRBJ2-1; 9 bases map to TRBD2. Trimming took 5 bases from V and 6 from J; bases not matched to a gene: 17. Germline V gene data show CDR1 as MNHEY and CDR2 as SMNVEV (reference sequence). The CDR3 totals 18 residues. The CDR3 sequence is CASSLEWGGREGGNEQFF. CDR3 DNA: TGTGCCAGCAGTCTGGAGTGGGGAGGGCGGGAGGGGGGCAATGAGCAGTTCTTC.